This TCR beta chain was sequenced during a study of T cell changes during pregnancy in multiple sclerosis. This clone was seen a single time. Some clones are missing from TCRdb's copy, which holds only in-frame ones; the method was immunoSEQ multiplex PCR. The sample lists approximately 41,000 clones, 90% occurring once. Trimming removed 2 bases at V and 2 bases at J, with 11 bases between. Germline CDR1 and CDR2: MDHEN and SYDVKM. CDR3 size: 15 residues. The chain couples TRBV28 to TRBJ2-3, with a possible D match to TRBD2 (5 bases). The sequencing here drew on CD4+ T cells from peripheral blood mononuclear cells, taken in the second trimester of pregnancy. This TCR was recovered from a female donor with multiple sclerosis, enrolled in a pregnancy study. The CDR3 here is CASSLTGGPTDTQYF. The CDR3 DNA sequence: TGTGCCAGCAGTTTAACGGGCGGGCCCACAGATACGCAGTATTTT.